Below, 16 T cell receptor beta chains from the same sample are listed, as sequenced in a study of T cell responses to AZD1222 COVID-19 vaccine (dated by TCRdb to the early 2020s). Library preparation employed the immunoSEQ multiplex PCR assay. TCRdb limited this immuneACCESS table to in-frame rearrangements with V and J called. A share of clones is missing; checked studies link under half to unresolved V genes, and the rest is unexplained. The sample has 100,000 or so clones on record, 89% of them singletons. The ten largest clones add up to about 40% of the sample. Taken with the paper, the label for time point translates to: about 28 days (+/-7) after the second vaccine dose. The specimen was peripheral blood, collected 28 days after the second AZD1222 dose. The receptors were gathered from an adult who received the AZD1222 COVID-19 vaccine.

The V gene is TRBV5-4, the J gene TRBJ2-5, with 8 bases fitting TRBD1. The CDR3 is 16 amino acids. The V gene's germline CDR1 is SGHNT and CDR2 YYREEE (reference sequence). Trimming at V came to 2 bases and at J to 5 bases, leaving 11 bases not matched to a gene. The CDR3 loop reads CASSLAGTGHRETQYF. The CDR3 bases are TGTGCCAGCAGCTTAGCCGGGACAGGACATAGGGAGACCCAGTACTTC.

The rearrangement uses TRBV28 and TRBJ2-2; 7 bases fit TRBD1. Germline V gene data show CDR1 as MDHEN and CDR2 as SYDVKM. V dropped 11 bases and J dropped 4; count of bases not matched to a gene: 7. The CDR3 is 13 amino acids. CDR3 loop: CAVETGATGELFF. CDR3 coding DNA: TGTGCCGTAGAAACAGGGGCCACCGGGGAGCTGTTTTTT.

The V call is TRBV19, the J call TRBJ2-7, with D uncertain. The CDR3 length is 19 residues. Trimming removed 7 bases at V and 0 bases at J, with 28 bases between. CDR1 is LNHDA, CDR2 SQIVND, per germline (reference sequence). The CDR3 spells CASILFHQILPSSSYEQYF. Written as DNA, the CDR3 is TGTGCCAGTATTTTATTTCACCAAATACTGCCCTCCAGCTCCTACGAGCAGTACTTC.

This chain uses TRBV29-1 with TRBJ2-2; D is possibly TRBD1 (6 bases). Per germline, CDR1 SQVTM and CDR2 ANQGSEA. V gave up 5 bases and J gave up 6 bases, with 13 bases separating them. CDR3 length: 13 residues. The CDR3 reads CSVRTAAAGELFF. DNA of the CDR3: TGCAGCGTTCGGACAGCGGCAGCCGGGGAGCTGTTTTTT.

The chain has TRBV6-5 and TRBJ2-2; TRBD1 is a possible D gene (5 bases). The germline gives CDR1 MNHEY, CDR2 SVGAGI. The V gene lost 5 bases and the J gene lost 5 bases, with 9 bases spanning the gap. The CDR3 extends over 13 amino acids. The CDR3 region has the DNA TGTGCCAGCAGTCGCCCAGGGACCGGGGAGCTGTTTTTT. This translates into CASSRPGTGELFF.

This clone was seen just once. The chain joins TRBV3-1 (or the pseudogene TRBV3-2) to TRBJ2-1; tentative D call: TRBD2 (6 bases). The ends were cut back, 5 bases at V and 9 bases at J, with 20 bases in the middle. The germline V gene has CDR1 LGHDT and CDR2 YNNKEL (reference sequence). This CDR3 comprises 15 residues. The CDR3 loop is CASSVTWETRGEQFF. CDR3 nucleotides: TGTGCCAGCAGCGTCACGTGGGAGACGCGGGGTGAGCAGTTCTTC.

The chain uses TRBV7-2 and TRBJ2-1, with D possibly being TRBD2 (7 bases). This CDR3 contains 19 residues. Trimming removed 2 bases at V and 0 bases at J, with 20 bases between. Germline lookup yields CDR1 SGHTA and CDR2 FQGNSA. The CDR3 is CASSLNLGGGESSYNEQFF. The CDR3 DNA reads as TGTGCCAGCAGCTTAAATTTAGGGGGAGGGGAGAGCTCCTACAATGAGCAGTTCTTC.

This clone was seen more than once but under ten times. The chain joins TRBV7-9 to TRBJ1-2; D remains unclear. The CDR3 contains 17 residues. V was pared by 5 bases and J by 8 bases, with 27 bases between. Germline CDR1 and CDR2: SEHNR and FQNEAQ (reference sequence). The CDR3 DNA follows: TGTGCCAGCAGCCGACCCCTCGGGCTCCCTGAAGTTGGGGGCTACACCTTC. This sequence encodes CASSRPLGLPEVGGYTF.

The rearrangement uses TRBV6-5 and TRBJ1-1, with TRBD1 identical over 7 bases. Trimming at V came to 4 bases and at J to 0 bases, leaving 5 bases not matched to a gene. This CDR3 has 15 residues. Per germline, CDR1 MNHEY and CDR2 SVGAGI. The CDR3 loop is CASSSGTAMNTEAFF. The CDR3 coding sequence is TGTGCCAGCAGTTCCGGGACAGCTATGAACACTGAAGCTTTCTTT.

This chain joins TRBV12-3 or TRBV12-4 and TRBJ1-5; D perhaps matches TRBD1 (5 bases). The V end lost 6 bases, the J end lost 4 bases, and 10 bases lay between the germline ends. This CDR3 comprises 13 residues. The DNA of the CDR3 is TGTGCCAGCAGGGGTGGGGGGAATCAGCCCCAGCATTTT. Protein sequence: CASRGGGNQPQHF.

The genes are TRBV6-5 and TRBJ1-1; D is undetermined. The CDR3 runs to 14 residues. Trimming pared 8 bases from V and 3 bases from J, leaving 16 bases between. From germline, CDR1 is MNHEY and CDR2 SVGAGI. The CDR3, as DNA: TGTGCCAGCGCTTTTGGCAAACTTGACACTGAAGCTTTCTTT. It specifies CASAFGKLDTEAFF.

This clone was seen a handful of times. The rearrangement links TRBV4-1 to TRBJ1-6; 9 nucleotides align to TRBD1. Germline CDR1 is MGHRA and CDR2 is YSYEKL. Losses at the gene ends were 7 bases for V and 9 bases for J; bases not matched to a gene: 10. This CDR3 contains 15 residues. CDR3 region: CASTPGQGVSSPLHF. CDR3 in DNA: TGCGCCAGCACTCCGGGACAGGGCGTGAGTTCACCCCTCCACTTT.

This rearrangement joins TRBV27 to TRBJ1-2, with D uncertain. The germline CDR1 and CDR2 sequences are MNHEY and SMNVEV (reference sequence). V was clipped by 0 bases and J by 7 bases, with 15 bases between them. The CDR3 sequence is 15 residues long. The CDR3 sequence: CASSLSTRVPAGYTF. The CDR3, as DNA: TGTGCCAGCAGTTTATCGACCCGGGTACCAGCTGGCTACACCTTC.

The genes are TRBV28 and TRBJ1-3; D may be TRBD1 (6 bases). This CDR3 spans 14 amino acids. The V and J ends lost 2 bases and 2 bases respectively, with 7 bases between them. Germline CDR1 is MDHEN and CDR2 is SYDVKM. The CDR3: CASSLTGTGNTIYF. The DNA for the CDR3 is TGTGCCAGCAGTTTAACAGGGACTGGAAACACCATATATTTT.

The rearrangement links TRBV27 to TRBJ1-2; 8 nucleotides align to TRBD1. Per the germline V gene, CDR1 is MNHEY and CDR2 is SMNVEV (reference sequence). The CDR3 has 11 residues. J was trimmed by 9 bases and V by 5 bases; bases with no gene match: 2. The CDR3 DNA sequence: TGTGCCAGCAGTCACAGGGGGAGCTACACCTTC. Its protein product is CASSHRGSYTF.

The CDR3, as DNA: TGTGCCAGTGTGTCCGGGAGTATGGATGAGCAGTTCTTC. Its translation: CASVSGSMDEQFF. The chain couples TRBV12-3 or TRBV12-4 to TRBJ2-1, with D possibly matching TRBD2 (6 bases). The CDR3 spans 13 residues. Trimming stripped 9 bases from V and 8 bases from J, with 17 bases between.